This passage covers 10 T cell receptor beta chains from one sample sequenced in a study of graft-versus-host responses after intestinal transplantation. Intraepithelial lymphocytes and lamina propria lymphocytes were released through processing of graft tissue. TCRdb's copy holds only in-frame clones and misses some; the assay was immunoSEQ multiplex PCR. The sample lists over 7,500 clones; about 75% were seen once. Sequenced material: ileum tissue, taken around 450 days after intestinal transplantation. These receptors came from a human patient who received an intestinal transplant, so some T cells may come from the graft donor.

A few counts support this clone. V is TRBV19 and J is TRBJ1-2; D might be TRBD1 (6 bases). Trimming took off 3 bases at V and 6 bases at J, with 20 bases between the two ends. Germline V gene data show CDR1 as LNHDA and CDR2 as SQIVND (reference sequence). The CDR3 has 16 amino acids. The CDR3 loop reads CASSMGGRSSVHGYTF. Written as DNA, the CDR3 is TGTGCCAGTAGTATGGGGGGCCGGAGTAGTGTGCATGGCTACACCTTC.

The chain is built from TRBV11-2 and TRBJ2-2; weak D call: TRBD2 (7 bases). V was pared by 9 bases and J by 0 bases, with 14 bases between. This CDR3 has 15 amino acids. Germline assignment: CDR1 SGHAT and CDR2 FQNNGV. The CDR3 DNA follows: TGTGCCAGTAGAAGGGGGGGCCCGAACACCGGGGAGCTGTTTTTT. Amino acids: CASRRGGPNTGELFF.

This clone was observed once. This chain connects TRBV19 to TRBJ2-7; D not certain. V lost 8 bases and J lost 2, with 10 bases in between. This CDR3 contains 12 residues. CDR1 and CDR2 from the germline V gene are LNHDA and SQIVND (reference sequence). The CDR3 loop is CASRSGTYEQYF. The CDR3 bases are TGTGCCAGTCGTTCTGGAACCTACGAGCAGTACTTC.

On this clone itself: The germline gene is not matched at one end of the junction; a read error may be the cause. V is TRBV7-2 and J is TRBJ2-3; 8 bases are shared with TRBD2. CDR3 size: 12 residues. CDR1 is SGHTA, CDR2 FQGNSA, per germline. CDR3 nucleotide sequence: TGTGCCAGCAGCTTCAACGGGGGGGCATCCCGTTTT. Amino acids: CASSFNGGASRF.

This chain connects TRBV19 to TRBJ1-2, with 8 nucleotides matching TRBD1. The CDR3 length is 16 residues. V was clipped by 6 bases and J by 4 bases; unmatched bases: 13. In germline, CDR1 is LNHDA, CDR2 SQIVND (reference sequence). Written as DNA, the CDR3 is TGTGCCAGTAGCCTTGCCGAATCCGACAGGGGCTATGGCTACACCTTC. This translates into CASSLAESDRGYGYTF.

This clone has just a few counts. The gene calls are TRBV11-3 and TRBJ1-2, with 10 bases aligning to TRBD1. From germline, CDR1 is SGHNT and CDR2 YENEEA. Trimming cost V 1 base and J 5 bases; bases outside gene matches: 4. The CDR3 extends over 15 amino acids. The CDR3, as DNA: TGTGCCAGCAGCTTAGGGACAGGGGGTATATATGGCTACACCTTC. Its translation: CASSLGTGGIYGYTF.

The chain couples TRBV18 to TRBJ1-2, with D maybe TRBD1 (6 bases). Trimming cost V 6 bases and J 7 bases, with 15 bases left between them. The germline CDR1 and CDR2 sequences are KGHSH and LQKENI. CDR3 length equals 13 residues. CDR3: CASSRTGSLGYTF. The CDR3 DNA follows: TGTGCCAGCTCGCGTACAGGGTCCCTTGGCTACACCTTC.

The chain couples TRBV4-1 to TRBJ2-3, with D maybe TRBD2 (6 bases). This CDR3 comprises 16 residues. V was shortened by 0 bases and J by 1 base, with 11 bases between the two germline ends. Germline values: CDR1 MGHRA, CDR2 YSYEKL. The CDR3, as DNA: TGCGCCAGCAGCCAAGATAAGAGGGAGGGCACAGATACGCAGTATTTT. It encodes CASSQDKREGTDTQYF.

The genes are TRBV19 and TRBJ2-1; D may be TRBD1 (5 bases). The CDR3 runs to 16 residues. Looked up from germline, CDR1 is LNHDA and CDR2 is SQIVND (reference sequence). V was clipped by 4 bases and J by 0 bases, with 13 bases between them. The CDR3 sequence is CASSKSVRDSYNEQFF. CDR3 in DNA: TGTGCCAGTAGTAAATCTGTCAGGGACTCCTACAATGAGCAGTTCTTC.

V gene TRBV6-5 combines with J gene TRBJ2-6; possible D gene TRBD1, 5 bases. Germline CDR1 MNHEY, CDR2 SVGAGI. With 5 bases removed from V and 0 bases from J, the gap between germline ends came to 8 bases. The CDR3 has 15 amino acids. The CDR3 protein is CASSRQLSGANVLTF. The CDR3 DNA sequence: TGTGCCAGCAGTAGACAGCTCTCTGGGGCCAACGTCCTGACTTTC.